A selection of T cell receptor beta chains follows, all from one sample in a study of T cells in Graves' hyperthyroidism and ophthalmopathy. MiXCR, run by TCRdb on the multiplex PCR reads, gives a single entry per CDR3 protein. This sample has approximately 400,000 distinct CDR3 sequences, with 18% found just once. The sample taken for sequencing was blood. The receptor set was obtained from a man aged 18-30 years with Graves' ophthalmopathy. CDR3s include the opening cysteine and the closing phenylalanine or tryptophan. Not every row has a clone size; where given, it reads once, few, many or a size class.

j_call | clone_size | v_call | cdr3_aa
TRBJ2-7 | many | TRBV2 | CASSGDYYEQYF
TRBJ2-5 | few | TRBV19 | CASSIGLAGTETQYF
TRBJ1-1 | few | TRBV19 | CASSKGARGTEAFF
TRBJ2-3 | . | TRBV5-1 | CASSSGLANTDTQYF
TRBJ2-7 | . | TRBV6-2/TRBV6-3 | CASSFDGYEQCF
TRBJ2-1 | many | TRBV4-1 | CASSQDPYNEQFF
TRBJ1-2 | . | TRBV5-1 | CASSPIPGTGNYGYTF
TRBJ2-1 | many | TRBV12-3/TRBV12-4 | CASRPTMSSYNEQFF
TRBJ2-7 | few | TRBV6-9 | CASSSYGLLGSYEQYF
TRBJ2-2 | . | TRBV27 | CAGSLTVHGGGELFF
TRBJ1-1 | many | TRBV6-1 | CASSDPRDTEAFF
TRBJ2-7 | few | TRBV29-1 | CSVARDLYVQYF
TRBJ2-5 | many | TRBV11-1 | CASSLAHLGGVQETQYF
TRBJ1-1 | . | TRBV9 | CASSLGWGGTTEAFF
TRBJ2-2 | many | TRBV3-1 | CASSQVAGTGELFF
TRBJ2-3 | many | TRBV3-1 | CASSQLGGDTDTQYF
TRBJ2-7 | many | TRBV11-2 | CASSLTGTVVSEQYF
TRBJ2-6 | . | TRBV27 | CASSYRTAERANVLTF
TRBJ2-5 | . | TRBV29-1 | CSVYRPLLAGTQETQYF
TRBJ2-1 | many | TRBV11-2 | CASSGVSSYNEQFF
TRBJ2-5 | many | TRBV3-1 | CASSREGGGETQYF
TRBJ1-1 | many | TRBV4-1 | CASSQTGVTEAFF
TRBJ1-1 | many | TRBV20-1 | CSARELAEAFF
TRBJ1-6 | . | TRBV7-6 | CASSLPDTPLHF
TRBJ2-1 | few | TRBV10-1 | CASSDGRAKFF
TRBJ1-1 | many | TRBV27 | CASSHPGVNTEAFF
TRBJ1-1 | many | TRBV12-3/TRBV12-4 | CASSSRLSYTEAFF
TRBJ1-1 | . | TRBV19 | CASSRGHLMNTEAFF
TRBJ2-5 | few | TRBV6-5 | CASSYGGLQETQYF